These 29 T cell receptor beta chains share one sample of origin, sequenced in a study of blood T cell repertoires in COVID-19. Here immunoSEQ multiplex PCR was the method, and the copy in TCRdb shows in-frame clones only, minus some. The sample yields about 89,000 clones, approximately 88% seen once. Sample: peripheral blood. These receptors were collected from a man aged 55 to 70 with acute or convalescent COVID-19.

V and J are TRBV27 and TRBJ2-5, with D possibly being TRBD1 (5 bases). The germline V gene encodes CDR1 MNHEY and CDR2 SMNVEV (reference sequence). V dropped 6 bases and J dropped 5 bases, with 16 bases sitting between them. The CDR3 length is 14 residues. CDR3 residues: CASSPTGPGETQYF. The DNA for the CDR3 is TGTGCCAGCAGCCCGACTGGGCCAGGGGAGACCCAGTACTTC.

CDR3: CATLDRINQPQHF. CDR3 sequence (DNA): TGTGCCACCCTGGACAGAATTAATCAGCCCCAGCATTTT. This chain links TRBV19 with TRBJ1-5; tentative D call: TRBD1 (6 bases). CDR1 is LNHDA, CDR2 SQIVND, per germline (reference sequence). Trimming left V 10 bases short and J 4 bases short, with 14 bases between. The CDR3 contains 13 residues.

The chain carries TRBV5-6 and TRBJ2-1; 8 positions agree with TRBD2. The germline V gene has CDR1 SGHDT and CDR2 YYEEEE. The CDR3 consists of 17 residues. V dropped 2 bases and J dropped 0; count of bases not matched to a gene: 7. CDR3 nucleotides: TGTGCCAGCAGCTTTAGGAGCGGGAGAGCCTCCTACAATGAGCAGTTCTTC. The encoded protein is CASSFRSGRASYNEQFF.

This rearrangement joins TRBV27 to TRBJ2-7, with D possibly matching TRBD1 (6 bases). Between the trimmed V and J ends, which lost 3 bases and 3 bases, there was a span of 15 bases. The germline V gene encodes CDR1 MNHEY and CDR2 SMNVEV (reference sequence). The CDR3 covers 15 residues. The CDR3 is CASSLGGGQGYEQYF. CDR3 sequence (DNA): TGTGCCAGCAGTTTGGGTGGGGGCCAAGGCTACGAGCAGTACTTC.

The chain carries TRBV25-1 and TRBJ1-4, with TRBD1 identical over 8 bases. V lost 3 bases and J lost 8; bases outside the gene matches: 8. This CDR3 region has 15 residues. In germline, CDR1 is MGHDK, CDR2 SYGVNS. The CDR3 reads CASSDSGQGGEKLFF. CDR3 coding DNA: TGTGCCAGCAGTGACTCCGGACAGGGTGGCGAAAAACTGTTTTTT.

The chain joins TRBV6-1 to TRBJ2-5, with 7 bases aligning to TRBD2. Trimming took 1 base from V and 6 from J; bases not matched to a gene: 8. Germline-derived CDR1 and CDR2 are MNHNS and SASEGT. The CDR3 covers 15 residues. This CDR3 reads CASSEGTGGGQTQYF. The CDR3 coding sequence is TGTGCCAGCAGTGAAGGGACGGGAGGCGGACAGACCCAGTACTTC.

The CDR3 here is CASRTQGDPWAFF. DNA for the CDR3: TGTGCCAGCAGAACACAGGGGGACCCGTGGGCTTTCTTT. The rearrangement uses TRBV6-5 and TRBJ1-1; TRBD1 matches at 8 bases. The trim removed 6 bases at V and 11 bases at J, leaving 11 bases unmatched. There are 13 residues in the CDR3. Germline CDR1 MNHEY, CDR2 SVGAGI.

This clone has just a few counts. The junction and the germline gene differ at one end; a read error may be behind it. V gene TRBV7-6 combines with J gene TRBJ1-1, with D perhaps TRBD1 (5 bases). Germline CDR1 reads SGHVS; CDR2 reads FNYEAQ. The CDR3 totals 14 residues. The DNA for the CDR3 is TGTGCCAGCAGCCTAGCAGCGGGGCGAACTGAAGCTTTCTTT. Protein sequence: CASSLAAGRTEAFF.

This clone was seen just once. V and J are TRBV13 and TRBJ1-6; D might be TRBD1 (5 bases). The CDR3 totals 16 residues. Trimming removed 3 bases from V and 0 bases from J, with 9 bases in between. Germline V gene sequence: CDR1 PRHDT, CDR2 FYEKMQ (reference sequence). Here the CDR3 reads CASSFGGSSYNSPLHF. The DNA for the CDR3 is TGTGCCAGCAGCTTCGGGGGGAGCTCCTATAATTCACCCCTCCACTTT.

This chain joins TRBV28 and TRBJ2-7; D possibly corresponds to TRBD1 (6 bases). The germline V gene encodes CDR1 MDHEN and CDR2 SYDVKM. CDR3 length equals 16 residues. V lost 5 bases and J lost 6, with 23 bases in between. The CDR3 coding sequence is TGTGCCAGCAGTCCACAACACGGGGCGGCAGGGGTCGAGCAGTACTTC. This gives the protein CASSPQHGAAGVEQYF.

V and J are TRBV15 and TRBJ1-1; 8 positions match TRBD1. The CDR3 is 14 amino acids. Germline CDR1 reads LNHNV; CDR2 reads YYDKDF (reference sequence). Trimming at V came to 5 bases and at J to 7 bases, leaving 9 bases not matched to a gene. This CDR3 reads CATSSRGQIGEAFF. In DNA form, the CDR3 reads TGTGCCACCAGCTCCAGGGGGCAGATCGGTGAAGCTTTCTTT. Full variable domain (remainder filled in from reference TRBV15 and TRBJ1-1): DAMVIQNPRYQVTQFGKPVTLSCSQTLNHNVMYWYQQKSSQAPKLLFHYYDKDFNNEADTPDNFQSRRPNTSFCFLDIRSPGLGDTAMYLCATSSRGQIGEAFFGQGTRLTVV.

V and J are TRBV27 and TRBJ1-2, with a possible D match to TRBD1 (6 bases). CDR3 length: 15 residues. V was trimmed by 7 bases and J by 3 bases, leaving 18 bases between them. Per germline, CDR1 MNHEY and CDR2 SMNVEV (reference sequence). CDR3 protein: CASKTRGDLDYGYTF. CDR3 DNA: TGTGCCAGCAAAACCAGGGGCGACTTAGACTATGGCTACACCTTC.

This clone was observed a single time. The V gene is TRBV27, the J gene TRBJ1-5; D is unclear. V shed 5 bases and J shed 3 bases, with 11 bases lying between them. The germline V gene has CDR1 MNHEY and CDR2 SMNVEV (reference sequence). The CDR3 covers 14 residues. CDR3: CASSPLTLNQPQHF. As DNA, the CDR3 is TGTGCCAGCAGTCCCCTTACTCTCAATCAGCCCCAGCATTTT.

This rearrangement joins TRBV7-9 to TRBJ1-1, with D unresolved. The ends were cut back, 1 base at V and 7 bases at J, with 10 bases in the middle. CDR3 length equals 13 residues. Germline V lookup: CDR1 SEHNR, CDR2 FQNEAQ (reference sequence). CDR3 protein: CASSLGPGNEAFF. The CDR3 DNA sequence: TGTGCCAGCAGCTTAGGCCCAGGTAATGAAGCTTTCTTT. Full variable domain (outside the CDR3, taken from reference TRBV7-9 and TRBJ1-1): DTGVSQNPRHKITKRGQNVTFRCDPISEHNRLYWYRQTLGQGPEFLTYFQNEAQLEKSRLLSDRFSAERPKGSFSTLEIQRTEQGDSAMYLCASSLGPGNEAFFGQGTRLTVV.

The chain combines TRBV29-1 with TRBJ2-7; D possibly corresponds to TRBD2 (7 bases). The CDR3 sequence is 13 residues long. V lost 6 bases and J lost 2, with 14 bases in between. Per germline, CDR1 SQVTM and CDR2 ANQGSEA. CDR3 bases: TGCAGCGTGGGGGGGGCAGGGGCCTACGAGCAGTACTTC. This gives the protein CSVGGAGAYEQYF.

The chain recombines TRBV5-1 with TRBJ2-1; 7 bases match TRBD2. J gave up 7 bases and V 4 bases, and 8 bases lay outside the gene matches. CDR1 is SGHRS and CDR2 is YFSETQ in the germline V gene. The CDR3 contains 14 residues. CDR3 sequence: CASSHGTTQNEQFF. For the CDR3, the DNA is TGCGCCAGCAGCCATGGGACTACTCAAAATGAGCAGTTCTTC.

The chain combines TRBV30 with TRBJ1-1; possibly TRBD1 for D (5 bases). Trimming stripped 4 bases from V and 7 bases from J, with 10 bases between. The CDR3 is 11 residues long. Germline V gene sequence: CDR1 GTSNPN, CDR2 SVGIG (reference sequence). This CDR3 reads CAWTDQGEAFF. The CDR3 coding sequence is TGTGCCTGGACGGATCAGGGTGAAGCTTTCTTT.

The chain carries TRBV29-1 and TRBJ2-5; 10 nucleotides match TRBD1. The CDR3 runs to 13 residues. Unmatched junction bases numbered 9, after V lost 7 bases and J lost 7 bases. Looked up from germline, CDR1 is SQVTM and CDR2 is ANQGSEA. CDR3: CSAGTGVFRTQYF. In DNA, the CDR3 is TGCAGCGCCGGGACAGGGGTTTTTAGGACCCAGTACTTC. Filled out from reference TRBV29-1 and TRBJ2-5, the complete variable domain reads SAVISQKPSRDICQRGTSLTIQCQVDSQVTMMFWYRQQPGQSLTLIATANQGSEATYESGFVIDKFPISRPNLTFSTLTVSNMSPEDSSIYLCSAGTGVFRTQYFGPGTRLLVL.

The gene calls are TRBV5-1 and TRBJ2-3, with TRBD2 matching 10 bases. The CDR3 runs to 16 residues. CDR1 is SGHRS and CDR2 is YFSETQ in the germline V gene. The V gene end was trimmed by 3 bases and the J gene end by 4 bases; junction bases not matched to a gene: 8. Here the CDR3 DNA reads TGCGCCAGCAGCTCGCTGGTAGCGGGAGGTTCAGATACGCAGTATTTT. Residues: CASSSLVAGGSDTQYF.

This clone was picked up a small number of times. The gene calls are TRBV28 and TRBJ2-7, with D unclear. The CDR3 contains 13 residues. CDR1 and CDR2 from the germline V gene are MDHEN and SYDVKM. V gave up 6 bases and J gave up 2 bases, with 11 bases separating them. CDR3 coding DNA: TGTGCCAGCAGCATCGGGTCCCCCTACGAGCAGTACTTC. It specifies CASSIGSPYEQYF. Complete variable domain (other parts from reference TRBV28 and TRBJ2-7): DVKVTQSSRYLVKRTGEKVFLECVQDMDHENMFWYRQDPGLGLRLIYFSYDVKMKEKGDIPEGYSVSREKKERFSLILESASTNQTSMYLCASSIGSPYEQYFGPGTRLTVT.

This sequence joins TRBV24-1 and TRBJ1-5; no clear D gene. With 0 bases removed from V and 13 bases from J, the gap between germline ends came to 15 bases. CDR3 length equals 14 residues. Germline CDR1 reads KGHDR; CDR2 reads SFDVKD. CDR3: CATSDLQRGAGQHF. For the CDR3, the DNA is TGTGCCACCAGTGATTTGCAACGGGGAGCCGGTCAGCATTTT.

The CDR3 loop is CASSYSGTKNEQFF. For the CDR3, the DNA is TGTGCCAGCAGTTACTCGGGGACAAAGAATGAGCAGTTCTTC. The V call is TRBV6-5, the J call TRBJ2-1, with TRBD1 as a possible D gene (6 bases). Per the germline V gene, CDR1 is MNHEY and CDR2 is SVGAGI. The CDR3 is 14 amino acids. V was trimmed by 0 bases and J by 7 bases, leaving 10 bases between them.

The gene calls are TRBV14 and TRBJ2-7; maybe TRBD2 (6 bases). Germline V lookup: CDR1 SGHDN, CDR2 FVKESK. Trimming cost V 0 bases and J 5 bases, with 17 bases left between them. The CDR3 has 16 residues. The DNA of the CDR3 is TGTGCCAGCAGCCAAGATCGGGGGTACCTCGGCCACGAGCAGTACTTC. This codes for CASSQDRGYLGHEQYF.

This clone was counted between two and nine times. The J gene is TRBJ2-1, the V gene TRBV7-9; D ambiguous. CDR3 length: 14 amino acids. V was pared by 3 bases and J by 2 bases, with 8 bases between. The V gene's germline CDR1 is SEHNR and CDR2 FQNEAQ (reference sequence). CDR3 DNA: TGTGCCAGCAGCTTGGAGCAGCCCTACAATGAGCAGTTCTTC. It encodes CASSLEQPYNEQFF.

This clone was seen a handful of times. The chain uses TRBV19 and TRBJ2-3; 7 bases fit TRBD1. Germline values: CDR1 LNHDA, CDR2 SQIVND (reference sequence). The junction had 11 bases not matched to a gene; V was cut back by 2 bases and J by 0 bases. The CDR3 has 18 residues. The CDR3 sequence is CASSIIRTGDFSTDTQYF. CDR3 in DNA: TGTGCCAGTAGTATAATAAGGACAGGAGATTTTAGCACAGATACGCAGTATTTT.

The V call is TRBV19, the J call TRBJ2-3; tentatively, D is TRBD2 (6 bases). Per the germline V gene, CDR1 is LNHDA and CDR2 is SQIVND (reference sequence). The CDR3 spans 16 residues. V gave up 1 base and J gave up 3 bases, with 14 bases separating them. For the CDR3, the DNA is TGTGCCAGTAGTATAGGCGGGATCCCTGGGACAGATACGCAGTATTTT. Translating gives CASSIGGIPGTDTQYF.

The rearrangement uses TRBV6-6 and TRBJ1-2, with D possibly TRBD1 on 6 matching bases. Between the trimmed V and J ends, which lost 3 bases and 1 base, there was a span of 12 bases. Per germline, CDR1 MNHNY and CDR2 SVGAGI (reference sequence). The CDR3 consists of 15 residues. CDR3 in DNA: TGTGCCAGCAGTTATGAAAACAGGGTTAACTATGGCTACACCTTC. As protein: CASSYENRVNYGYTF.

The CDR3 DNA is TGTGCCAGCAGCTTAGCTGGAACAGGGTCTGGCTACACCTTC. Protein product: CASSLAGTGSGYTF. The chain combines TRBV7-8 with TRBJ1-2; D is possibly TRBD1 (6 bases). This CDR3 is 14 amino acids long. Trimming removed 0 bases at V and 7 bases at J, with 12 bases between. Germline V gene sequence: CDR1 SGHVS, CDR2 FQNEAQ.

The chain uses TRBV5-1 and TRBJ2-3, with 10 bases that match TRBD2. There are 16 residues in the CDR3. Losses at the gene ends were 0 bases for V and 2 bases for J; bases not matched to a gene: 3. Germline-derived CDR1 and CDR2 are SGHRS and YFSETQ. CDR3 residues: CASSLALAGATDTQYF. The DNA of the CDR3 is TGCGCCAGCAGCTTGGCTCTAGCGGGAGCCACAGATACGCAGTATTTT.